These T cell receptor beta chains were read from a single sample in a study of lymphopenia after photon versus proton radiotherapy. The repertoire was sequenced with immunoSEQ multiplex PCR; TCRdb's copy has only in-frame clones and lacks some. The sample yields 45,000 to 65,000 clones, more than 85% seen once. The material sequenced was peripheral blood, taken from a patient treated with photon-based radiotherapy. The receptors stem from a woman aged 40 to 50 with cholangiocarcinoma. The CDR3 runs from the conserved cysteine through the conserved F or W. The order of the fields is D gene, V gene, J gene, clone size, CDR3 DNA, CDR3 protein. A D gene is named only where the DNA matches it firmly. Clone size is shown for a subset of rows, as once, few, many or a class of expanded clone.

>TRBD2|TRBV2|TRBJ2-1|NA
TGTGCCAGCACCGTAGCCCCCGGGACTAGCGGGAGCGAGTCCTACAATGAGCAGTTCTTC
CASTVAPGTSGSESYNEQFF
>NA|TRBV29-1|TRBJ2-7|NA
TGCAGCGTTCGGGCAGGCTCCTACGAGCAGTACTTC
CSVRAGSYEQYF
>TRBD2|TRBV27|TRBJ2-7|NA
TGTGCCAGCAGTTTTTCAGCGGGAGACCACGAGCAGTACTTC
CASSFSAGDHEQYF
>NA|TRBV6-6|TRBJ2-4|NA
TGTGCCAGCACAAATCCCAAAAACATTCAGTACTTC
CASTNPKNIQYF
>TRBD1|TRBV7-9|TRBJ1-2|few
TGTGCCAGCAGCTTCGTCCAGGGGGTCGGTGGCTACACCTTC
CASSFVQGVGGYTF
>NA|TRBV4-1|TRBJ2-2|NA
TGCGCCAGCAGCCAGGTGCTACCTGCCAACACCGGGGAGCTGTTTTTT
CASSQVLPANTGELFF
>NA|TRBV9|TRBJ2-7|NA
TGTGCCAGCAGCGTAGAGGACCCTCGGGGGGAGCAGTACTTC
CASSVEDPRGEQYF
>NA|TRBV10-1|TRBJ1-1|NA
TGCGCCAGCAGTGAGTCGAAGTATCTGAACACTGAAGCTTTCTTT
CASSESKYLNTEAFF
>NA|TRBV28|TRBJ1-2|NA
TGTGCCAGCAGTTTGGGCAGGTCGGTTGGCTACACCTTC
CASSLGRSVGYTF
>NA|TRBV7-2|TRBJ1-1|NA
TGTGCCAGCAGTCTAGAGGTTGAGGCAGTTGAAGCTTTCTTT
CASSLEVEAVEAFF
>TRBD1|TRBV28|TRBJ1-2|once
TGTGCCAGCAGGCCATCAAGAACAGGGGCCTATGGCTACACCTTC
CASRPSRTGAYGYTF
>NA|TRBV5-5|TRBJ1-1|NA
TGTGCCAGCAGCTTAGTTACGCTTAACACTGAAGCTTTCTTT
CASSLVTLNTEAFF
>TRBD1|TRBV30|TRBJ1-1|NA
TGTGCCTGGAGTGTCAGGGGGGGCAAGAACACTGAAGCTTTCTTT
CAWSVRGGKNTEAFF
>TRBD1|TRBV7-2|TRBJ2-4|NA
TGTGCCAGCAGTTATACCGGGACAGGGGTAAACATTCAGTACTTC
CASSYTGTGVNIQYF
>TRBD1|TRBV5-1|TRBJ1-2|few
TGCGCCAGCAGCTTGACAGGGGGCGATGGCTACACCTTC
CASSLTGGDGYTF
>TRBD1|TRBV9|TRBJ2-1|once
TGTGCCAGCAGCGGAACAGGGGGCGTAAACAATGAGCAGTTCTTC
CASSGTGGVNNEQFF
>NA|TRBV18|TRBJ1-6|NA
TGTGCCAGCTCACCAGCCGGGTTCAGGGATTCGAATTCACCCCTCCACTTT
CASSPAGFRDSNSPLHF
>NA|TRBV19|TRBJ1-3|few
TGTGCCAGTAGTCCCACAGGGATTCCCTCTGGAAACACCATATATTTT
CASSPTGIPSGNTIYF
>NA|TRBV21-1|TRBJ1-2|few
TGTGCCAGCAGATCCGATTTGCGGGGAGGCTACACCTTC
CASRSDLRGGYTF
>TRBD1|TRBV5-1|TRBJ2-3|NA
TGCGCCAGCAGCTTGGAGCAGGGGGTCGATACGCAGTATTTT
CASSLEQGVDTQYF
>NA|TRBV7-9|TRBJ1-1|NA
TGTGCCAGCAGCTCCTTGCGAGAAGCTTTCTTT
CASSSLREAFF
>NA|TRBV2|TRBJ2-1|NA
TGTGCCAGCAAGGGTGGAGGTTCCTACAATGAGCAGTTCTTC
CASKGGGSYNEQFF
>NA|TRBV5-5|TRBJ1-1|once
TGTGCGTCCTCCACAGGGTTCACTGAAGCTTTCTTT
CASSTGFTEAFF
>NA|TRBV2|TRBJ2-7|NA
TGTGCCAGCAGTGAAGGGGCAGGACCTAGCTCCTACGAGCAGTACTTC
CASSEGAGPSSYEQYF
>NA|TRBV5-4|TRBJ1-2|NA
TGTGCCAGCAGCTTGGATAGGGCAGTCTATGGCTACACCTTC
CASSLDRAVYGYTF
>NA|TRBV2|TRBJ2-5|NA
TGTGCCAGCAGCGGGGAGAGGTCGGAGACCCAGTACTTC
CASSGERSETQYF
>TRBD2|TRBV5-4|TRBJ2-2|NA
TGTGCCAGCAGCCCCGATCGGACTAGCGGGACGGGCGGGGAGCTGTTTTTT
CASSPDRTSGTGGELFF
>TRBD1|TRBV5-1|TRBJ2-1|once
TGCGCCAGCAGCTTGGGGGACAGGCCCCAACTCAATGAGCAGTTCTTC
CASSLGDRPQLNEQFF
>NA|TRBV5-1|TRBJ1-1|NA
TGCGCCAGCAGCAGGACCGGGGCGGTGAACACTGAAGCTTTCTTT
CASSRTGAVNTEAFF
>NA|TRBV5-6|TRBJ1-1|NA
TGTGCCAGCAGCTTACCTAACCAGGGCCGTGAAGCTTTCTTT
CASSLPNQGREAFF
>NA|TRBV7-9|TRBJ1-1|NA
TGTGCCAGCAGCTTAGTTGGGGGGGATCCACACGGAAACACTGAAGCTTTCTTT
CASSLVGGDPHGNTEAFF
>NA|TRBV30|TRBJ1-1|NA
TGTGCCTGGAGTGACCGTCTGATGCCTGAAGCTTTCTTT
CAWSDRLMPEAFF
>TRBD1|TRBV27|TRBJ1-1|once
TGTGCCAGCAAGGTGACAGGGGAAAGGAACACTGAAGCTTTCTTT
CASKVTGERNTEAFF
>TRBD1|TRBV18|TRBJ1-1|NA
TGTGCCAGCTCATCGGGACAGGGGGTAGGAACTGAAGCTTTCTTT
CASSSGQGVGTEAFF
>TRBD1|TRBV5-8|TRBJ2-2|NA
TGTGCCAGCAGCTACGACCGGGACAGTTACACCGGGGAGCTGTTTTTT
CASSYDRDSYTGELFF
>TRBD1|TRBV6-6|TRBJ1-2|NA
TGTGCCAGCATCCCCACGTCAGGGGGGTCAGCTGGCTACACCTTC
CASIPTSGGSAGYTF
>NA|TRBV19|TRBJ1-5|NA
TGTGCCAGTAGTTCGGCAGGGTACAATCAGCCCCAGCATTTT
CASSSAGYNQPQHF
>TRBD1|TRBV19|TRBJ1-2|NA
TGTGCCAGTATTCGGACAGGGGGAAACTATGGCTACACCTTC
CASIRTGGNYGYTF
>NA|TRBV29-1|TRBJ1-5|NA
TGCAGCGTTGCTTGGGGGGGAAACAATCAGCCCCAGCATTTT
CSVAWGGNNQPQHF
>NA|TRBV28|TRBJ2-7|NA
TGTGCCAGCAGTTTACCCGACAGGAAGGACGAGCAGTACTTC
CASSLPDRKDEQYF
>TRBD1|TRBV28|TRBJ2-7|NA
TGTGCCAGCAGCCGGACAGGGCGGACCTACGAGCAGTACTTC
CASSRTGRTYEQYF
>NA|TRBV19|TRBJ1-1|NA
TGTGCCAGTAGTAAATCGGACGCCAGGAACACTGAAGCTTTCTTT
CASSKSDARNTEAFF
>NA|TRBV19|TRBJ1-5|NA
TGTGCCAGTAGTGAAGTGGGGGGTATCAATCAGCCCCAGCATTTT
CASSEVGGINQPQHF